Below, 25 T cell receptor beta chains from the same sample are listed, as sequenced in a study of Tregs in tolerant kidney transplant recipients. Sequencing used immunoSEQ multiplex PCR; TCRdb keeps in-frame clones, though not all of them. The repertoire holds around 230,000 clones, with about 80% as singletons. Source material: CD4+ T cells from blood. Receptor source: a human donor in good health.

The J gene is TRBJ1-1, the V gene TRBV18; no reliable D call. CDR1 KGHSH and CDR2 LQKENI come from the germline V gene. CDR3 length: 13 residues. V lost 4 bases to trimming and J lost 1 base, with 7 bases between them. The DNA of the CDR3 is TGTGCCAGCTCACGTGCGGGGAACACTGAAGCTTTCTTT. This codes for CASSRAGNTEAFF.

The chain recombines TRBV6-6 with TRBJ2-3, with unresolved D. V lost 5 bases, J lost 4 bases, and 13 bases lay in between. This CDR3 comprises 14 residues. Per germline, CDR1 MNHNY and CDR2 SVGAGI (reference sequence). The CDR3 nucleotides are TGTGCCAGCAGTAGCCCCGGTGGCGCAGATACGCAGTATTTT. Translation gives CASSSPGGADTQYF.

This chain joins TRBV2 and TRBJ2-7; TRBD2 agrees at 12 bases. V was pared by 1 base and J by 9 bases, with 4 bases of the junction left unmatched. The germline V gene has CDR1 SNHLY and CDR2 FYNNEI. There are 14 residues in the CDR3. This CDR3 reads CASSEGTSGITQYF. In DNA form, the CDR3 reads TGTGCCAGCAGTGAAGGGACTAGCGGGATTACGCAGTACTTC.

This rearrangement joins TRBV19 to TRBJ2-7; D uncertain. With 11 bases removed from V and 3 bases from J, the gap between germline ends came to 14 bases. Germline lookup yields CDR1 LNHDA and CDR2 SQIVND (reference sequence). The CDR3 is made up of 12 amino acids. The CDR3 protein is CASLGWDYEQYF. The DNA for the CDR3 is TGTGCCTCCTTAGGGTGGGACTACGAGCAGTACTTC.

The chain's CDR3 is CAISEGLAGRTDTQYF. DNA of the CDR3: TGTGCCATCAGTGAGGGACTAGCGGGGCGCACAGATACGCAGTATTTT. The chain is built from TRBV10-3 and TRBJ2-3, with 12 bases identical to TRBD2. The CDR3 spans 16 residues. V lost 2 bases to trimming and J lost 1 base; unmatched junction nucleotides: 1. Germline V gene lookup returns CDR1 ENHRY and CDR2 SYGVKD.

About this clone: The sample holds other DNA sequences that translate to the same CDR3. The V and J genes are TRBV5-1 and TRBJ2-5; D tentatively fits TRBD1 or TRBD2 (5 bases each). Trimming shortened V by 4 bases and J by 1 base, and 17 bases separated the two germline ends. The CDR3 spans 16 residues. Germline V gene lookup returns CDR1 SGHRS and CDR2 YFSETQ. CDR3 DNA: TGCGCCAGCAGCGAAAGCCTGGGGGTCAGCCAAGAGACCCAGTACTTC. Protein sequence: CASSESLGVSQETQYF.

The V call is TRBV10-2, the J call TRBJ1-5, with 9 bases matching TRBD1. Germline V gives CDR1 WSHSY, CDR2 SAAADI. This CDR3 spans 15 amino acids. V was pared by 5 bases and J by 6 bases, with 8 bases of the junction left unmatched. The CDR3 loop is CASSPRTGEFQPQHF. The CDR3 bases are TGCGCCAGCAGTCCCAGGACAGGGGAGTTTCAGCCCCAGCATTTT.

The V call is TRBV11-2, the J call TRBJ1-3; D may be TRBD1 (5 bases). The CDR3 spans 14 residues. Trimming shortened V by 7 bases and J by 3 bases, and 13 bases separated the two germline ends. Germline CDR1 is SGHAT and CDR2 is FQNNGV. Here the CDR3 reads CASKGPNLGNTIYF. The CDR3 coding sequence is TGTGCCAGCAAGGGACCTAACCTTGGAAACACCATATATTTT.

CDR3 region: CASSLGGQETQYF. CDR3 DNA: TGTGCCAGCAGCTTGGGGGGACAAGAGACCCAGTACTTC. This chain links TRBV5-4 with TRBJ2-5; D not certain. The V gene's germline CDR1 is SGHNT and CDR2 YYREEE (reference sequence). The V gene lost 0 bases and the J gene lost 2 bases, with 5 bases spanning the gap. This CDR3 comprises 13 residues.

This chain connects TRBV27 to TRBJ1-6; D is unresolved. Trimming shortened V by 4 bases and J by 0 bases, and 13 bases separated the two germline ends. The CDR3 is made up of 17 amino acids. Per germline, CDR1 MNHEY and CDR2 SMNVEV (reference sequence). The CDR3 coding sequence is TGTGCCAGCAGTTACTCCCCCTTCGACTCCTATAATTCACCCCTCCACTTT. This translates into CASSYSPFDSYNSPLHF.

The V and J genes are TRBV18 and TRBJ2-1; 11 bases line up with TRBD2. Germline assignment: CDR1 KGHSH and CDR2 LQKENI. The ends lost 2 bases at V and 4 bases at J; junction bases unmatched: 1. The CDR3 is 15 residues long. CDR3 coding DNA: TGTGCCAGCTCACCAGCTAGCGGGGGGTACAATGAGCAGTTCTTC. It is translated as CASSPASGGYNEQFF.

CDR3 coding DNA: TGTGCCAGCATTAGCGGACAGGGGCGACCCTACGAGCAGTACTTC. Translating it yields CASISGQGRPYEQYF. The chain links TRBV2 to TRBJ2-7; 9 nucleotides match TRBD1. The trim removed 7 bases at V and 2 bases at J, leaving 9 bases unmatched. There are 15 residues in the CDR3. Per the germline V gene, CDR1 is SNHLY and CDR2 is FYNNEI.

Points on this clone: The identical CDR3 is also encoded by other nucleotide sequences in the sample. The V and J genes are TRBV9 and TRBJ1-2; no firm D call. Germline CDR1 is SGDLS and CDR2 is YYNGEE. This CDR3 is built from 13 residues. V lost 0 bases and J 0 bases, leaving 3 bases between the germline ends. CDR3 DNA: TGTGCCAGCAGCGTAGTGTCTAACTATGGCTACACCTTC. This codes for CASSVVSNYGYTF.

This clone was detected a few times. The chain recombines TRBV18 with TRBJ2-6, with D hard to call. The CDR3 has 15 amino acids. V dropped 2 bases and J dropped 2 bases, with 7 bases sitting between them. CDR1 is KGHSH, CDR2 LQKENI, per germline. The CDR3 here is CASSPTSAGANVLTF. CDR3 nucleotide sequence: TGTGCCAGCTCACCAACTTCGGCTGGGGCCAACGTCCTGACTTTC.

V and J are TRBV11-2 and TRBJ1-3; D may be TRBD1 (5 bases). The CDR3 spans 17 residues. From germline, CDR1 is SGHAT and CDR2 FQNNGV. The V gene lost 5 bases and the J gene lost 0 bases, with 17 bases spanning the gap. CDR3 DNA: TGTGCCAGCAGCCGGAGGGGAGACAGCGTCTCTGGAAACACCATATATTTT. Its protein product is CASSRRGDSVSGNTIYF.

The rearrangement uses TRBV2 and TRBJ2-3; 10 nucleotides line up with TRBD2. The CDR3 totals 15 residues. The trim removed 5 bases at V and 4 bases at J, leaving 6 bases unmatched. CDR1 SNHLY and CDR2 FYNNEI come from the germline V gene. The CDR3 here is CASSKELAGPDTQYF. CDR3 nucleotide sequence: TGTGCCAGCAGTAAAGAACTAGCGGGGCCAGATACGCAGTATTTT.

The CDR3 protein is CASSIGGNTEAFF. In nucleotides, the CDR3 is TGTGCCAGCAGTATCGGGGGGAACACTGAAGCTTTCTTT. The chain is built from TRBV6-5 and TRBJ1-1; D might be TRBD1 (5 bases). V lost 5 bases and J 1 base, leaving 8 bases between the germline ends. Germline V CDR1 and CDR2: MNHEY, SVGAGI. The CDR3 has 13 residues.

The count of this clone is one. The chain combines TRBV18 with TRBJ2-7, with TRBD1 identical over 11 bases. Germline values: CDR1 KGHSH, CDR2 LQKENI. V lost 9 bases, J lost 6 bases, and 16 bases stayed unmatched. This CDR3 spans 16 amino acids. In DNA, the CDR3 is TGTGCCAGTACCGGCTTGGCCCCGGGACAGGGGGTCGAGCAGTACTTC. As protein: CASTGLAPGQGVEQYF.

The chain couples TRBV19 to TRBJ2-3, with TRBD1 matching 7 bases. V lost 4 bases and J lost 3; bases outside the gene matches: 7. Germline CDR1 is LNHDA and CDR2 is SQIVND (reference sequence). The CDR3 runs 15 residues. DNA of the CDR3: TGTGCCAGTAGTACGCGACAGGGTCTGACAGATACGCAGTATTTT. Residues: CASSTRQGLTDTQYF.

The chain employs TRBV10-3 and TRBJ1-2; D not certain. Germline lookup yields CDR1 ENHRY and CDR2 SYGVKD. The CDR3 is 21 residues long. V lost 6 bases, J lost 1 base, and 33 bases lay in between. CDR3 bases: TGTGCCATCAGCGCTAGAGGCCCCCAACTAGGCGGCCGATCTGATAACTATGGCTACACCTTC. Translated: CAISARGPQLGGRSDNYGYTF.

The chain has TRBV5-1 and TRBJ2-2, with 9 bases that match TRBD2. From germline, CDR1 is SGHRS and CDR2 YFSETQ. The trim removed 0 bases at V and 1 base at J, leaving 4 bases unmatched. The CDR3 is 17 amino acids. The CDR3 region is CASSLAQTSGNTGELFF. As DNA, the CDR3 is TGCGCCAGCAGCTTGGCCCAGACTAGCGGGAACACCGGGGAGCTGTTTTTT.

CDR3 sequence reads: CSVEWPHGGVGDEQFF. CDR3 coding DNA: TGCAGCGTTGAATGGCCTCATGGAGGTGTGGGCGATGAGCAGTTCTTC. The chain employs TRBV29-1 and TRBJ2-1; D is perhaps TRBD2 (5 bases). This CDR3 has 16 amino acids. CDR1 and CDR2 from the germline V gene are SQVTM and ANQGSEA. V shed 2 bases and J shed 8 bases, with 22 bases lying between them.

V usage is TRBV6-5 and J usage is TRBJ2-7, with D hard to call. Trimming cost V 7 bases and J 5 bases, with 15 bases left between them. CDR3 length: 13 amino acids. The V gene's germline CDR1 is MNHEY and CDR2 SVGAGI. DNA of the CDR3: TGTGCCAGCAAATTAACCTTACTTAACGAGCAGTACTTC. It translates to CASKLTLLNEQYF.

CDR3 residues: CASSSPGRGHEKLFF. CDR3 in DNA: TGTGCCAGCAGTTCCCCGGGGAGGGGACATGAAAAACTGTTTTTT. V gene TRBV6-5 combines with J gene TRBJ1-4; tentatively, D is TRBD1 (5 bases). Germline V gives CDR1 MNHEY, CDR2 SVGAGI. V was pared by 4 bases and J by 6 bases, with 15 bases between. The CDR3 is made up of 15 amino acids.

The chain uses TRBV5-4 and TRBJ1-2; 11 bases are a match to TRBD1. The CDR3 spans 14 residues. Per the germline V gene, CDR1 is SGHNT and CDR2 is YYREEE (reference sequence). With 4 bases clipped from V and 8 bases from J, the junction kept 7 bases outside the gene matches. The CDR3 reads CASSRWTGGQGYTF. DNA for the CDR3: TGTGCCAGCAGCCGGTGGACAGGGGGCCAGGGCTACACCTTC.